The 13 T cell receptor beta chains given below trace back to one sample, sequenced in a study of beta chain features in type 1 diabetes. The isolated RNA, all of it, was reverse transcribed, so expressed TCRB transcripts were what got sequenced. The protocol was immunoSEQ multiplex PCR, while the TCRdb copy is restricted to in-frame clones and leaves out a portion. Of about 900,000 clones in the sample, about 17% are singletons; the top ten hold around 0.02%. Sequencing was performed on naive CD4+ T cells from blood. These receptors were collected from a woman aged 18-30 years in good health.

V is TRBV7-9 and J is TRBJ2-3; D gene ambiguous. The length of the CDR3 is 16 residues. Trimming pared 0 bases from V and 2 bases from J, leaving 12 bases between. The germline gives CDR1 SEHNR, CDR2 FQNEAQ (reference sequence). The CDR3: CASSLARVRDTDTQYF. As DNA, the CDR3 is TGTGCCAGCAGCTTAGCGCGAGTCAGAGACACAGATACGCAGTATTTT.

The genes are TRBV5-1 and TRBJ2-7, with D perhaps TRBD1 (6 bases). CDR3 length: 14 residues. Trimming removed 3 bases from V and 6 bases from J, with 16 bases in between. Germline V gives CDR1 SGHRS, CDR2 YFSETQ. For the CDR3, the DNA is TGCGCCAGCAGCTATGACCAGGGGACCAGCGAGCAGTACTTC. This gives the protein CASSYDQGTSEQYF.

The chain carries TRBV6-1 and TRBJ2-7; possibly TRBD1 or TRBD2 for D (5 bases each). The CDR3 runs 16 residues. Germline CDR1 reads MNHNS; CDR2 reads SASEGT. The V end lost 4 bases, the J end lost 6 bases, and 22 bases lay between the germline ends. The CDR3 protein is CASSALSGTLTPEQYF. DNA of the CDR3: TGTGCCAGCAGTGCCCTATCCGGGACGCTCACCCCCGAGCAGTACTTC.

V and J are TRBV6-6 and TRBJ1-3, with D unclear. The germline gives CDR1 MNHNY, CDR2 SVGAGI (reference sequence). The CDR3 covers 16 residues. V was pared by 1 base and J by 0 bases, with 10 bases between. The CDR3 coding sequence is TGTGCCAGCAGTTACTACGGCAGATCCTCTGGAAACACCATATATTTT. As protein: CASSYYGRSSGNTIYF.

The chain employs TRBV7-6 and TRBJ2-3; perhaps TRBD1 as D (6 bases). The V gene lost 5 bases and the J gene lost 2 bases, with 14 bases spanning the gap. Germline lookup yields CDR1 SGHVS and CDR2 FNYEAQ. This CDR3 contains 15 residues. For the CDR3, the DNA is TGTGCCAGCAGCCAAACAGGGTGGGACACAGATACGCAGTATTTT. Translation: CASSQTGWDTDTQYF.

The chain has TRBV7-9 and TRBJ2-1; TRBD2 matches 12 bases. The V and J ends lost 5 bases and 6 bases, in that order; junction bases with no gene match: 11. Germline V gene data show CDR1 as SEHNR and CDR2 as FQNEAQ (reference sequence). This CDR3 region has 17 residues. The CDR3 bases are TGTGCCAGCAGCGTAGTCGCTAGCGGGAGGGCCAGCAATGAGCAGTTCTTC. It translates to CASSVVASGRASNEQFF.

The rearrangement uses TRBV5-6 and TRBJ2-1, with D unclear. Germline CDR1 SGHDT, CDR2 YYEEEE. The CDR3 runs to 15 residues. The V end lost 0 bases, the J end lost 4 bases, and 11 bases lay between the germline ends. DNA of the CDR3: TGTGCCAGCAGCTTGGTTGGTACACAGTACAATGAGCAGTTCTTC. It yields the protein CASSLVGTQYNEQFF.

V is TRBV28 and J is TRBJ1-2, with unresolved D. The germline gives CDR1 MDHEN, CDR2 SYDVKM. V lost 2 bases and J lost 6, with 13 bases in between. The CDR3 runs 14 residues. In nucleotides, the CDR3 is TGTGCCAGCAGTTTAGCGCCCCTGAGGAATGGCTACACCTTC. It codes for CASSLAPLRNGYTF.

This clone was counted a few times. This chain uses TRBV10-3 with TRBJ2-7, with D unresolved. Per germline, CDR1 ENHRY and CDR2 SYGVKD. This CDR3 is built from 15 residues. V lost 4 bases to trimming and J lost 6 bases, with 19 bases between them. DNA of the CDR3: TGTGCCATCAGTGGCAATTCTCCTAGGAGCTCCGAGCAGTACTTC. Amino acids: CAISGNSPRSSEQYF.

The genes are TRBV14 and TRBJ2-5, with D unclear. In germline, CDR1 is SGHDN, CDR2 FVKESK. V was cut by 0 bases and J by 6 bases, with 8 bases left in between. The CDR3 runs 13 residues. Here the CDR3 reads CASSQDILQTQYF. The CDR3 DNA is TGTGCCAGCAGCCAAGACATACTACAGACCCAGTACTTC.

The chain employs TRBV19 and TRBJ1-5; D uncertain. The CDR3 loop spans 12 amino acids. Germline CDR1 and CDR2: LNHDA and SQIVND (reference sequence). The V gene lost 5 bases and the J gene lost 4 bases, with 6 bases spanning the gap. As DNA, the CDR3 is TGTGCCAGTAGTCTTCAAAATCAGCCCCAGCATTTT. It yields the protein CASSLQNQPQHF.

This clone was seen more than once but under ten times. The chain recombines TRBV29-1 with TRBJ2-1, with D perhaps being TRBD1 or TRBD2 (5 bases each). Deletions cut 6 bases from V and 0 bases from J, with 15 bases between. Germline CDR1 reads SQVTM; CDR2 reads ANQGSEA. The CDR3 consists of 15 residues. The CDR3 DNA is TGCAGCGTCGGGGCCCAGGAGCGCTCCTACAATGAGCAGTTCTTC. Translating gives CSVGAQERSYNEQFF.

In regard to this clone: The same CDR3 can be traced to other DNA sequences in this sample. The rearrangement links TRBV7-9 to TRBJ1-1; D is possibly TRBD1 (5 bases). The germline V gene has CDR1 SEHNR and CDR2 FQNEAQ (reference sequence). The CDR3 runs to 13 residues. Trimming stripped 3 bases from V and 1 base from J, with 6 bases between. The DNA for the CDR3 is TGTGCCAGCAGCTTTGGGGCGAACACTGAAGCTTTCTTT. The encoded protein is CASSFGANTEAFF.